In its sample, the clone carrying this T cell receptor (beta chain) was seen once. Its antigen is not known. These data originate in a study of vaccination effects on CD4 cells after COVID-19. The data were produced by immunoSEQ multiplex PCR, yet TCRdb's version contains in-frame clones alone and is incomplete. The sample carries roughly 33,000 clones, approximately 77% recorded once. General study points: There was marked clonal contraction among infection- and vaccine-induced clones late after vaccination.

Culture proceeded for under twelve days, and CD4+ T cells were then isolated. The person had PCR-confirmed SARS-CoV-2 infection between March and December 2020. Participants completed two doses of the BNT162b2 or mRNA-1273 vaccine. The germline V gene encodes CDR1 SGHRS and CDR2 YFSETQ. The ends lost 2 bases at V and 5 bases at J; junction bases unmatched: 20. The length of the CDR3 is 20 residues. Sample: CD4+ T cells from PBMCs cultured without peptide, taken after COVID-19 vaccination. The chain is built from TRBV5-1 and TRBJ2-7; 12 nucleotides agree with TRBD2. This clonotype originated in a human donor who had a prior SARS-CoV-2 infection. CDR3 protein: CASSFSLAGGRGLNGNEQYF. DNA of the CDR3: TGCGCCAGCAGCTTTTCTCTAGCGGGAGGGCGGGGCCTGAACGGTAACGAGCAGTACTTC.